This T cell receptor (beta chain) was captured in a study of patients and donors after allogeneic stem cell transplantation. TCRdb fed the RT-PCR reads into MiXCR, producing one record per CDR3 protein. The sample lists about 210,000 distinct CDR3 sequences; about 38% were seen once. Sequencing was performed on blood, either unsorted or a sorted T cell fraction (not recorded which). This TCR was sampled from a human donor who was either an allogeneic HSCT recipient or a stem cell or donor lymphocyte infusion donor (not recorded which). It is not recorded whose cells these are; they may come from a transplant donor.

The CDR3 sequence is CASSSPDSFWGTDTQYF. CDR3 bases: TGTGCCAGCAGCAGTCCGGACTCTTTCTGGGGCACAGATACGCAGTATTTT. This sequence joins TRBV3-1 and TRBJ2-3; weak D call: TRBD2 (5 bases). The germline V gene encodes CDR1 LGHDT and CDR2 YNNKEL (reference sequence). V shed 5 bases and J shed 1 base, with 19 bases lying between them. The CDR3 has 17 residues.